Following are 11 T cell receptor beta chains from one sample sequenced in a study of technical replicates of blood from a handful of donors. Assay: immunoSEQ multiplex PCR; the TCRdb copy retains only in-frame clones and omits some. The sample yields under 75,000 clones, approximately 83% seen once. The sequencing input was PBMCs. The receptors stem from a human donor in good health. Some clones in this sample may be carry-over from other donors' samples.

This chain uses TRBV4-3 with TRBJ2-3; TRBD2 matches 8 bases. Germline V CDR1 and CDR2: LGHNA, YSLEER. The CDR3 is made up of 16 amino acids. The V segment lost 0 bases and the J segment 4 bases; nucleotides outside the gene matches: 6. Written as DNA, the CDR3 is TGCGCCAGCAGCCAAGATGGCGGGGGGAACGCAGATACGCAGTATTTT. It is translated as CASSQDGGGNADTQYF.

The chain joins TRBV4-3 to TRBJ1-4; D is ambiguous. With 1 base removed from V and 7 bases from J, the gap between germline ends came to 7 bases. The germline gives CDR1 LGHNA, CDR2 YSLEER. The length of the CDR3 is 13 residues. CDR3 protein: CASSQVNVEKLFF. DNA of the CDR3: TGCGCCAGCAGCCAAGTAAATGTTGAAAAACTGTTTTTT.

The chain links TRBV2 to TRBJ1-2, with D perhaps matching TRBD1 (5 bases). Germline-derived CDR1 and CDR2 are SNHLY and FYNNEI. V was pared by 9 bases and J by 4 bases, with 15 bases between. The CDR3 has 13 amino acids. CDR3 bases: TGTGCCAGACGAGTGCAGGGTCCCTATGGCTACACCTTC. Translation gives CARRVQGPYGYTF.

This chain connects TRBV5-1 to TRBJ1-3; tentatively, D is TRBD1 (6 bases). Germline V gives CDR1 SGHRS, CDR2 YFSETQ. The CDR3 has 14 residues. V lost 4 bases and J 2 bases, leaving 10 bases between the germline ends. Written as DNA, the CDR3 is TGCGCCAGCAGCCCCCGGACAGCTGGAAACACCATATATTTT. As protein: CASSPRTAGNTIYF.

The rearrangement uses TRBV4-1 and TRBJ1-6, with 9 bases that match TRBD1. The J segment lost 6 bases and the V segment lost 3 bases, leaving 6 bases of the junction unmatched. Germline CDR1 reads MGHRA; CDR2 reads YSYEKL. The CDR3 is 16 amino acids. The CDR3 here is CASSQIPGQGNSPLHF. The CDR3 DNA reads TGCGCCAGCAGCCAGATCCCGGGACAGGGTAATTCACCCCTCCACTTT.

The chain couples TRBV5-1 to TRBJ1-3; 7 bases are a match to TRBD1. Per germline, CDR1 SGHRS and CDR2 YFSETQ. V was clipped by 4 bases and J by 8 bases; unmatched bases: 6. CDR3 length: 13 residues. This CDR3 reads CASSGGQEDTIYF. The CDR3 DNA is TGCGCCAGCAGCGGTGGACAGGAGGACACCATATATTTT.

The chain joins TRBV2 to TRBJ2-7, with TRBD2 as a possible D gene (6 bases). CDR3 length: 14 residues. Trimming took 4 bases from V and 2 from J, leaving 12 bases between them. Germline values: CDR1 SNHLY, CDR2 FYNNEI. CDR3 in amino acids: CASSGAGRTYEQYF. Here the CDR3 DNA reads TGTGCCAGCAGTGGCGCAGGGAGGACCTACGAGCAGTACTTC.

The V gene is TRBV7-9, the J gene TRBJ2-3, with 10 bases identical to TRBD2. Germline assignment: CDR1 SEHNR and CDR2 FQNEAQ (reference sequence). V lost 5 bases to trimming and J lost 4 bases; unmatched junction nucleotides: 15. This CDR3 spans 18 amino acids. The CDR3 DNA reads as TGTGCCAGCAGCCTTACGGGACTAGCGTTCCGGGGGGCAGATACGCAGTATTTT. Translating it yields CASSLTGLAFRGADTQYF.

This chain connects TRBV4-1 to TRBJ1-6, with TRBD1 matching 7 bases. Per germline, CDR1 MGHRA and CDR2 YSYEKL. The junction had 5 bases not matched to a gene; V was cut back by 4 bases and J by 5 bases. This CDR3 contains 15 residues. CDR3: CASSRSGTDNSPLHF. The CDR3 nucleotides read TGCGCCAGCAGCCGATCCGGGACAGATAATTCACCCCTCCACTTT.

V is TRBV11-2 and J is TRBJ2-7; 10 bases are a match to TRBD1. Trimming cost V 3 bases and J 0 bases; bases outside gene matches: 2. This CDR3 is built from 15 residues. Germline V gene sequence: CDR1 SGHAT, CDR2 FQNNGV. The CDR3 reads CASSLGQGISYEQYF. CDR3 DNA sequence: TGTGCCAGCAGCTTGGGACAGGGGATCTCCTACGAGCAGTACTTC.

The chain has TRBV5-6 and TRBJ1-1, with D possibly TRBD1 on 5 matching bases. This CDR3 region has 15 residues. The V and J ends lost 4 bases and 4 bases respectively, with 17 bases between them. The germline CDR1 and CDR2 sequences are SGHDT and YYEEEE. The CDR3 sequence is CASSHRTSSRTEAFF. In DNA form, the CDR3 reads TGTGCCAGCAGCCATCGGACATCCTCGCGCACTGAAGCTTTCTTT.